Listed below are T cell receptor beta chains from one sample, sequenced in a study of cytomegalovirus exposure and HLA in healthy donors. Data came from immunoSEQ multiplex PCR; TCRdb stores just in-frame clones and leaves some out. The sample contains approximately 200,000 clones, approximately 87% of which appear only once. Sequencing was done on a sample of PBMCs. The source of these receptors is a human donor in good health. Both conserved end residues are part of each CDR3. The D gene is left open where the match is weak. Clone size, where shown, is once, few, many, or a class for clones that have expanded.

TRBJ1-2,.,TRBD1,TRBV30,CAWSVGQGDGYTF,TGTGCCTGGAGTGTGGGACAGGGGGATGGCTACACCTTC
TRBJ1-1,few,.,TRBV7-9,CASSGRVMNTEAFF,TGTGCCAGCAGCGGCAGGGTTATGAACACTGAAGCTTTCTTT
TRBJ1-5,.,.,TRBV28,CASLRSSNQPQHF,TGTGCCAGTCTTAGGAGTAGCAATCAGCCCCAGCATTTT
TRBJ1-5,.,TRBD1,TRBV15,CATSRENRGSNQPQHF,TGTGCCACCAGCAGAGAGAACAGGGGGAGCAATCAGCCCCAGCATTTT
TRBJ2-3,once,TRBD1,TRBV15,CATSRDRRGHLPPDTQYF,TGTGCCACCAGCAGAGATAGAAGGGGGCATCTTCCACCAGATACGCAGTATTTT
TRBJ1-2,once,.,TRBV18,CASSPAGLTNYGYTF,TGTGCCAGCTCACCAGCAGGTTTAACTAACTATGGCTACACCTTC
TRBJ2-7,once,TRBD1,TRBV2,CANNRDSPYEQYF,TGTGCCAATAACCGGGACAGTCCCTACGAGCAGTACTTC
TRBJ1-2,.,.,TRBV10-1,CASSEPRVRCYGYTF,TGCGCCAGCAGTGAGCCCAGGGTCAGATGCTATGGCTACACCTTC
TRBJ2-7,.,TRBD1,TRBV4-1,CASSIGTGRYEQYF,TGCGCCAGCAGCATCGGGACAGGGCGATACGAGCAGTACTTC
TRBJ2-5,.,.,TRBV29-1,CSVAHHDTRIGTQYF,TGCAGCGTCGCACACCACGACACCAGGATCGGAACCCAGTACTTC
TRBJ2-1,.,TRBD1,TRBV5-1,CASSWTGEYNEQFF,TGCGCCAGCAGCTGGACAGGCGAGTACAATGAGCAGTTCTTC
TRBJ2-2,.,.,TRBV11-3,CASSSDSIRVGELFF,TGTGCCAGCAGCTCGGACTCGATTCGGGTCGGGGAGCTGTTTTTT
TRBJ2-7,.,TRBD2,TRBV7-8,CASSVGLAGRGFQREQYF,TGTGCCAGCAGCGTGGGACTAGCGGGACGAGGCTTCCAGAGGGAGCAGTACTTC
TRBJ1-1,.,TRBD1,TRBV10-3,CAMGQGGREAFF,TGTGCCATGGGACAGGGAGGGAGGGAAGCTTTCTTT
TRBJ1-4,.,.,TRBV25-1,CASRSALGAELFF,TGTGCCAGCAGGAGCGCTTTGGGAGCGGAACTGTTTTTT
TRBJ2-2,.,.,TRBV5-1,CASSLASERPGELFF,TGCGCCAGCAGCTTGGCTAGCGAGAGACCCGGGGAGCTGTTTTTT
TRBJ1-5,.,.,TRBV28,CASTLGGAGQPQHF,TGTGCCAGCACCCTGGGGGGGGCTGGACAGCCCCAGCATTTT
TRBJ1-5,.,.,TRBV6-6,CASSRQGQNSNQPQHF,TGTGCCAGCAGCCGACAAGGACAAAATAGCAATCAGCCCCAGCATTTT
TRBJ2-7,.,.,TRBV29-1,CSVEEGQYEQYF,TGCAGCGTTGAGGAGGGCCAATACGAGCAGTACTTC
TRBJ2-7,.,.,TRBV12-2,CASRPREALRLAVPYEQYF,TGTGCAAGTCGCCCACGGGAGGCTCTTCGACTAGCCGTGCCCTACGAGCAGTACTTC
TRBJ2-7,.,.,TRBV6-1,CASSVSLSEQYF,TGTGCCAGCAGTGTATCCCTGAGCGAGCAGTACTTC
TRBJ2-7,few,.,TRBV2,CASSAKLGTHEQYF,TGTGCCAGCAGCGCCAAACTAGGTACCCACGAGCAGTACTTC
TRBJ2-3,.,.,TRBV7-9,CASSLRQTDTQYF,TGTGCCAGCAGCCTCAGACAGACAGATACGCAGTATTTT
TRBJ1-3,.,.,TRBV6-6,CASSSPGSSGNTIYF,TGTGCCAGCAGTTCCCCAGGGTCCTCTGGAAACACCATATATTTT
TRBJ2-1,.,TRBD1,TRBV6-1,CASSEFKRGRYNEQFF,TGTGCCAGCAGTGAATTCAAGAGGGGGCGATACAATGAGCAGTTCTTC
TRBJ2-4,.,TRBD1,TRBV2,CASSADRVFLAKNIQYF,TGTGCCAGCAGTGCGGACAGGGTGTTTTTAGCCAAAAACATTCAGTACTTC
TRBJ1-1,.,TRBD1,TRBV7-3,CASSQTGGTEAFF,TGTGCCAGCAGCCAAACAGGGGGCACTGAAGCTTTCTTT
TRBJ1-2,.,TRBD1,TRBV19,CASSIEGGSNYGYTF,TGTGCCAGTAGTATCGAAGGGGGCAGCAACTATGGCTACACCTTC
TRBJ2-7,.,TRBD2,TRBV4-1,CASSQRTSGRQHSYEQYF,TGCGCCAGCAGCCAAAGGACTAGCGGGAGGCAACACTCCTACGAGCAGTACTTC
TRBJ2-7,.,.,TRBV6-1,CASSLTSGEQYF,TGTGCCAGCAGCCTGACTAGTGGCGAGCAGTACTTC
TRBJ1-2,.,TRBD1,TRBV18,CASSPLSRDRESGYTF,TGTGCCAGCTCACCGCTATCCCGGGACAGGGAGAGTGGCTACACCTTC
TRBJ1-5,.,TRBD1,TRBV28,CASVRTGNSNQPQHF,TGTGCCAGCGTACGGACAGGTAACAGCAATCAGCCCCAGCATTTT
TRBJ2-7,.,TRBD2,TRBV28,CASIMAGDDYEQYF,TGTGCCAGCATTATGGCGGGAGACGACTACGAGCAGTACTTC
TRBJ1-2,.,.,TRBV5-8,CASSSTGGNYGYTF,TGTGCCAGCAGCTCGACTGGGGGGAACTATGGCTACACCTTC
TRBJ2-3,.,.,TRBV5-4,CASSGGIGGTDTQYF,TGTGCCAGCAGCGGGGGGATCGGGGGCACAGATACGCAGTATTTT
TRBJ1-2,.,.,TRBV5-4,CASSLGGTAANYGYTF,TGTGCCAGCAGCTTGGGGGGGACTGCTGCTAACTATGGCTACACCTTC
TRBJ1-4,.,.,TRBV7-2,CASSPEPGGRKLFF,TGTGCCAGCAGCCCCGAGCCGGGGGGTCGGAAACTGTTTTTT
TRBJ2-7,.,.,TRBV15,CATSRENRLNEQYF,TGTGCCACCAGCAGAGAAAACAGGTTAAACGAGCAGTACTTC
TRBJ2-5,.,TRBD2,TRBV5-1,CASSLGPAGGQETQYF,TGCGCCAGCAGCTTGGGCCCAGCGGGAGGGCAAGAGACCCAGTACTTC
TRBJ2-3,.,TRBD1,TRBV7-9,CASSWDRDTQYF,TGTGCCAGCAGTTGGGACAGAGATACGCAGTATTTT
TRBJ2-7,.,.,TRBV2,CASNKGRSSYEQYF,TGTGCCAGCAATAAGGGGCGAAGCTCCTACGAGCAGTACTTC
TRBJ2-1,.,.,TRBV6-6,CASSYVGDEQFF,TGTGCCAGCAGTTACGTAGGGGATGAGCAGTTCTTC
TRBJ2-6,.,.,TRBV2,CASSRRGREGSGANVLTF,TGTGCCAGCAGTAGGAGAGGGAGAGAGGGCTCTGGGGCCAACGTCCTGACTTTC